This T cell receptor beta chain was sequenced for a study of T cell responses to AZD1222 COVID-19 vaccine. Findings and limits, study-wide: Just 5 to 7 AZD1222 recipients tested seropositive at baseline.

In germline, CDR1 is MNHNY, CDR2 SVGAGI (reference sequence). The CDR3 runs 13 residues. J lost 7 bases, V lost 2 bases, and 4 bases had no gene match. Profiled with immunoSEQ multiplex PCR; TCRdb holds only in-frame clones, not every one. The sample carries about 94,000 clones, 70% to 90% recorded once. As concerns this clone: Its antigen is still unknown.

The chain uses TRBV6-6 and TRBJ2-7; 8 positions agree with TRBD1. The source of this sequence is an adult in good health. The starting material was peripheral blood, obtained on day 0 of AZD1222 vaccination. CDR3 protein: CASSYLTGEEQYF. The CDR3 DNA reads as TGTGCCAGCAGTTACCTGACAGGGGAAGAGCAGTACTTC.